These 27 T cell receptor beta chains were all obtained from the same sample, sequenced in a study of shared clonotypes between healthy human individuals. The repertoire was sequenced with immunoSEQ multiplex PCR; TCRdb's copy has only in-frame clones and lacks some. The top ten hold under 0.8% of the sample, which has over a million clones, 78% seen once. The specimen sequenced was memory CD4+ T cells from PBMCs. Subset described: CD45RA-negative fraction. Receptor source: a man aged 18 to 30 in good health. Some clones in this sample may be carry-over from other donors' samples.

This chain joins TRBV5-1 and TRBJ2-7, with 9 nucleotides matching TRBD2. Germline trimming cut 0 bases from V and 3 bases from J; bases unmatched to any gene: 10. This CDR3 comprises 17 residues. CDR1 and CDR2 (germline): SGHRS, YFSETQ. CDR3 in DNA: TGCGCCAGCAGCTTGGAAGGTCCAGGACTAGCGTTCTACGAGCAGTACTTC. It yields the protein CASSLEGPGLAFYEQYF.

The chain has TRBV7-9 and TRBJ1-1, with D possibly matching TRBD1 (6 bases). Trimming stripped 5 bases from V and 3 bases from J, with 13 bases between. The CDR3 covers 14 residues. From germline, CDR1 is SEHNR and CDR2 FQNEAQ (reference sequence). The chain's CDR3 is CASSHRTAHTEAFF. DNA of the CDR3: TGTGCCAGCAGCCATCGGACAGCCCACACTGAAGCTTTCTTT.

The rearrangement uses TRBV5-1 and TRBJ2-7, with 12 bases identical to TRBD1. The ends lost 3 bases at V and 6 bases at J; junction bases unmatched: 7. The CDR3 totals 15 residues. Germline lookup yields CDR1 SGHRS and CDR2 YFSETQ. This chain's CDR3 is CASSSTGTGGSEQYF. CDR3 in DNA: TGCGCCAGCAGCTCGACCGGGACAGGGGGCAGCGAGCAGTACTTC.

The V gene is TRBV9, the J gene TRBJ1-1; D uncertain. The germline V gene encodes CDR1 SGDLS and CDR2 YYNGEE. CDR3 size: 14 residues. Trimming took off 3 bases at V and 1 base at J, with 10 bases between the two ends. CDR3 sequence reads: CASSAHLGNTEAFF. For the CDR3, the DNA is TGTGCCAGCAGCGCCCACTTGGGGAACACTGAAGCTTTCTTT. Together with reference TRBV9 and TRBJ1-1, the CDR3 gives the full variable domain: DSGVTQTPKHLITATGQRVTLRCSPRSGDLSVYWYQQSLDQGLQFLIQYYNGEERAKGNILERFSAQQFPDLHSELNLSSLELGDSALYFCASSAHLGNTEAFFGQGTRLTVV.

CDR3 amino acids: CASSGRQGNYGYTF. The CDR3 nucleotides read TGCGCCAGCAGCGGACGACAGGGTAACTATGGCTACACCTTC. The genes are TRBV5-1 and TRBJ1-2; 7 bases align to TRBD1. V shed 4 bases, J shed 1 base, and the junction held 4 bases outside the gene matches. The CDR3 loop spans 14 amino acids. Looked up from germline, CDR1 is SGHRS and CDR2 is YFSETQ.

V is TRBV28 and J is TRBJ1-5, with D maybe TRBD1 (5 bases). The CDR3 has 12 amino acids. Germline V lookup: CDR1 MDHEN, CDR2 SYDVKM. V lost 9 bases and J lost 9, with 15 bases in between. The CDR3 DNA follows: TGTGCCAGTTGGGGGGGGGTAAGGCCCCAGCATTTT. Its translation is CASWGGVRPQHF. Combining the CDR3 with reference TRBV28 and TRBJ1-5 gives the whole variable domain DVKVTQSSRYLVKRTGEKVFLECVQDMDHENMFWYRQDPGLGLRLIYFSYDVKMKEKGDIPEGYSVSREKKERFSLILESASTNQTSMYLCASWGGVRPQHFGDGTRLSIL.

The chain uses TRBV5-4 and TRBJ2-2, with TRBD2 matching over 12 bases. CDR3 length: 15 residues. The germline V gene has CDR1 SGHNT and CDR2 YYREEE (reference sequence). The V gene end was trimmed by 4 bases and the J gene end by 4 bases; junction bases not matched to a gene: 2. DNA of the CDR3: TGTGCCAGCAGCCCGACTAGCGGGAGCACCGGGGAGCTGTTTTTT. This translates into CASSPTSGSTGELFF.

This chain links TRBV7-9 with TRBJ2-1, with TRBD2 matching over 7 bases. Germline CDR1 is SEHNR and CDR2 is FQNEAQ (reference sequence). The CDR3 runs to 16 residues. The ends lost 11 bases at V and 10 bases at J; junction bases unmatched: 23. The CDR3 coding sequence is TGTGCCTCCAGCCTATCCGAGCGGGGAGAATGGGGAGAGCAGTTCTTC. Encoded protein: CASSLSERGEWGEQFF.

The chain has TRBV5-4 and TRBJ2-1; the match to TRBD2 covers 9 bases. CDR1 and CDR2 from the germline V gene are SGHNT and YYREEE (reference sequence). The junction had 6 bases not matched to a gene; V was cut back by 4 bases and J by 7 bases. The CDR3 is made up of 14 amino acids. The CDR3 loop reads CASSARTSANEQFF. The CDR3 DNA follows: TGTGCCAGCAGCGCCCGGACTAGCGCGAATGAGCAGTTCTTC.

The V call is TRBV28, the J call TRBJ1-2, with a tentative D call TRBD1 (5 bases). Trimming pared 3 bases from V and 6 bases from J, leaving 17 bases between. The CDR3 spans 15 residues. CDR1 and CDR2 (germline): MDHEN, SYDVKM. DNA for the CDR3: TGTGCCAGCAGTTTGGCAGGGTTAGGGGAGGATGGCTACACCTTC. Residues: CASSLAGLGEDGYTF.

The chain couples TRBV4-3 to TRBJ2-5; D uncertain. CDR3 size: 15 residues. V lost 2 bases to trimming and J lost 5 bases, with 15 bases between them. Germline assignment: CDR1 LGHNA and CDR2 YSLEER. CDR3 in amino acids: CASSQFFSSLETQYF. The CDR3 nucleotides are TGCGCCAGCAGCCAATTTTTCTCTAGTCTGGAGACCCAGTACTTC.

The chain carries TRBV9 and TRBJ2-1, with D possibly being TRBD2 (6 bases). The germline V gene encodes CDR1 SGDLS and CDR2 YYNGEE. V lost 1 base and J lost 9, with 14 bases in between. This CDR3 region has 14 residues. The CDR3 loop reads CASSVSSTRSEQFF. The CDR3 nucleotides read TGTGCCAGCAGCGTATCCTCGACTAGGAGTGAGCAGTTCTTC.

This clone was counted only a few times. V is TRBV19 and J is TRBJ1-4; D remains unclear. The V gene lost 5 bases and the J gene lost 0 bases, with 1 base spanning the gap. The CDR3 sequence is 12 residues long. CDR1 is LNHDA and CDR2 is SQIVND in the germline V gene (reference sequence). CDR3 amino acids: CASSATNEKLFF. DNA of the CDR3: TGTGCCAGTAGTGCAACTAATGAAAAACTGTTTTTT.

CDR3 region: CASSLAQLRTDTQYF. Here the CDR3 DNA reads TGTGCCAGCAGCTTAGCACAGTTACGGACAGATACGCAGTATTTT. The chain joins TRBV7-9 to TRBJ2-3; D gene uncertain. Per the germline V gene, CDR1 is SEHNR and CDR2 is FQNEAQ (reference sequence). CDR3 length equals 15 residues. V lost 0 bases and J lost 3, with 10 bases in between.

The J gene is TRBJ2-1, the V gene TRBV7-9; no clear D. The CDR3 has 10 residues. Trimming took 3 bases from V and 9 from J, leaving 3 bases between them. The germline V gene encodes CDR1 SEHNR and CDR2 FQNEAQ (reference sequence). The CDR3, as DNA: TGTGCCAGCAGCTTTCGTGAGCAGTTCTTC. It translates to CASSFREQFF.

This clone has a handful of counts. The chain carries TRBV28 and TRBJ2-1, with 13 positions matching TRBD2. This CDR3 spans 15 amino acids. Germline V lookup: CDR1 MDHEN, CDR2 SYDVKM. Trimming at V came to 6 bases and at J to 10 bases, leaving 9 bases not matched to a gene. The CDR3 region has the DNA TGTGCCAGCAGAGAGGCCGGGACTAGCGGGGCGGAGCAGTTCTTC. This sequence encodes CASREAGTSGAEQFF.

V gene TRBV2 combines with J gene TRBJ1-3, with D unclear. The V end was cut by 4 bases, the J end by 0 bases, with 13 bases between. Germline-derived CDR1 and CDR2 are SNHLY and FYNNEI. There are 16 residues in the CDR3. The CDR3 loop reads CASSVARPNSGNTIYF. CDR3 DNA: TGTGCCAGCAGTGTGGCTAGACCGAACTCTGGAAACACCATATATTTT.

The chain couples TRBV28 to TRBJ2-4; D ambiguous. V was shortened by 7 bases and J by 2 bases, with 9 bases between the two germline ends. CDR1 is MDHEN and CDR2 is SYDVKM in the germline V gene. The CDR3 sequence is 13 residues long. CDR3 DNA sequence: TGTGCCAGCACGATGGGGACCAAAAACATTCAGTACTTC. Translation: CASTMGTKNIQYF.

This rearrangement joins TRBV28 to TRBJ1-4, with 7 bases lining up with TRBD1. This CDR3 has 13 residues. The V gene's germline CDR1 is MDHEN and CDR2 SYDVKM. Trimming at V came to 8 bases and at J to 8 bases, leaving 8 bases not matched to a gene. The CDR3 bases are TGTGCCAGCCGGGGCTCAGGGGGGGAAAAACTGTTTTTT. It codes for CASRGSGGEKLFF.

This clone was seen at least ten times. Different DNA sequences within this sample yield the same CDR3. This chain joins TRBV7-9 and TRBJ1-1; D is unresolved. Looked up from germline, CDR1 is SEHNR and CDR2 is FQNEAQ (reference sequence). The CDR3 extends over 13 amino acids. Between the trimmed V and J ends, which lost 2 bases and 8 bases, there was a span of 12 bases. The CDR3 region has the DNA TGTGCCAGCAGCTTACTGGTAAACCGGGAAGCTTTCTTT. This codes for CASSLLVNREAFF.

A word on this clone: Other DNA sequences in the same sample also yield this CDR3. The rearrangement uses TRBV25-1 and TRBJ1-5; 7 bases fit TRBD1. Germline V gives CDR1 MGHDK, CDR2 SYGVNS. The CDR3 loop spans 15 amino acids. V gave up 2 bases and J gave up 5 bases; unmatched junction bases: 6. CDR3 sequence (DNA): TGTGCCAGCAGTGAAGGGGGCAGGGGGGATCAGCCCCAGCATTTT. Residues: CASSEGGRGDQPQHF.

This clone showed up just a few times. J is TRBJ2-2 and V is TRBV2; 8 bases agree with TRBD2. J lost 6 bases, V lost 4 bases, and 16 bases had no gene match. CDR3 length: 18 amino acids. CDR1 and CDR2 from the germline V gene are SNHLY and FYNNEI. CDR3 residues: CASSAPREGGILPGELFF. DNA for the CDR3: TGTGCCAGCAGTGCCCCCCGGGAGGGAGGAATATTGCCCGGGGAGCTGTTTTTT.

There are a few counts of this clone. This rearrangement joins TRBV11-2 to TRBJ2-2, with D maybe TRBD1 (6 bases). CDR3 length equals 13 residues. Germline V gene data show CDR1 as SGHAT and CDR2 as FQNNGV. The V gene lost 4 bases and the J gene lost 6 bases, with 9 bases spanning the gap. The CDR3 DNA reads as TGTGCCAGCAGCTCACAGGGCGCCGGGGAGCTGTTTTTT. Its protein is CASSSQGAGELFF.

The V call is TRBV28, the J call TRBJ1-2; D unclear. Trimming cost V 4 bases and J 8 bases, with 23 bases left between them. CDR3 length: 16 amino acids. Looked up from germline, CDR1 is MDHEN and CDR2 is SYDVKM. The CDR3 DNA reads TGTGCCAGCAGTTACCCCGCGGAGGCAGGCAGGAGAGGCTACACCTTC. It is translated as CASSYPAEAGRRGYTF.

This rearrangement joins TRBV7-8 to TRBJ2-7; D uncertain. This CDR3 is 14 amino acids long. Trimming left V 4 bases short and J 8 bases short, with 18 bases between. The germline CDR1 and CDR2 sequences are SGHVS and FQNEAQ. The CDR3 protein is CASSSGSVPLKQYF. The CDR3 DNA is TGTGCCAGCAGCTCTGGTTCCGTCCCGTTAAAGCAGTACTTC.

The rearrangement joins TRBV7-3 to TRBJ2-5; D is unresolved. The CDR3 totals 13 residues. V was trimmed by 5 bases and J by 1 base, leaving 8 bases between them. Looked up from germline, CDR1 is SGHTA and CDR2 is FQGTGA. The CDR3 coding sequence is TGTGCCAGCAGCAGGAAAGGCCAAGAGACCCAGTACTTC. Translation gives CASSRKGQETQYF.

The V call is TRBV6-1, the J call TRBJ1-2; no clear D gene. With 7 bases removed from V and 3 bases from J, the gap between germline ends came to 18 bases. This CDR3 has 15 amino acids. CDR1 and CDR2 from the germline V gene are MNHNS and SASEGT. DNA of the CDR3: TGTGCCAGCACGGAAAGCGCGTATAGCTACTATGGCTACACCTTC. Its translation is CASTESAYSYYGYTF.